The clone carrying this T cell receptor (beta chain) was detected ten times or more. Its specificity is not known. Moderate-to-severe activity, with CAS ≥3, NOSPECS ≥4 and duration under 3 months, characterized the donors with ophthalmopathy. Ineligible for inclusion were patients with other autoimmune diseases, uncontrolled infections, pregnancy or lactation. The CDR3 is 15 amino acids. CDR1 MNHNS and CDR2 SASEGT come from the germline V gene. V gave up 1 base and J gave up 4 bases, with 10 bases separating them. The data were obtained in a study of Graves' ophthalmopathy and Graves' hyperthyroidism. For repertoire sequencing, the TCR beta CDR3 regions were amplified from RNA transcripts. RT-PCR was first run with HTBI primers, then multiplex PCR in a second round. MiXCR, run by TCRdb on the multiplex PCR reads, gives a single entry per CDR3 protein. The table records under 350,000 distinct CDR3 sequences, roughly 17% of them present only once.

Overall study findings and caveats: Blood also harbored most expanded thyroid clonotypes above 0.001 frequency.

This TCR came from an adult man with Graves' ophthalmopathy. Sequencing was carried out using peripheral blood. This chain joins TRBV6-1 and TRBJ2-2; D gene unclear. The DNA for the CDR3 is TGTGCCAGCAGTGAAGTCGGAAGGAGCACCGGGGAGCTGTTTTTT. Protein: CASSEVGRSTGELFF.